This T cell receptor beta chain was identified in a study of T cell repertoires and leukemia-associated antigens. Study summary: Each sample gave about 3 to 5.0 million effective reads.

This clonotype has at least ten counts. What it binds is not known. The CDR3 is 16 amino acids. The germline gives CDR1 SGHRS, CDR2 YFSETQ. V was trimmed by 1 base and J by 6 bases, leaving 19 bases between them. TCRdb independently ran MiXCR on the 5' RACE reads; one entry per CDR3 protein. The sample carries about 11,000 distinct CDR3 sequences, approximately 43% recorded once. Regarding the study as a whole: V, J, VDJ and CDR3 counts did not differ significantly among groups.

The CD3+ T cells first had an overnight rest without serum. Sequencing was carried out using CD3+ T cells sorted from blood and cultured. The chain uses TRBV5-1 and TRBJ1-1; D is perhaps TRBD1 (6 bases). The clonotype originates from a female donor in good health. Here the CDR3 reads CASSLLTGQKGPEAFF. The CDR3, as DNA: TGCGCCAGCAGCTTGTTGACCGGACAGAAGGGCCCTGAAGCTTTCTTT.